The T cell receptor beta chain under discussion was sequenced for a study of blood T cell repertoires in COVID-19. In the study overall: Material from acute and convalescent COVID-19 was sourced from the United States, Italy and Spain.

Methods used by the authors: Reference gene primers were amplified, and this amplification served to estimate nucleated cell counts. Assay used: immunoSEQ multiplex PCR; TCRdb lists only in-frame clones, some missing. That table gives V, J and clone size, and the DNA gave D and trimming. The table shows fewer than 350,000 clones, with approximately 90% occurring only once. This receptor was identified in a man aged 35-49 years with acute or convalescent COVID-19. Sequenced input: peripheral blood.

The CDR3 DNA reads TGTGCCACCGGGACAGATGCCGAAGCTTTCTTT. It yields the protein CATGTDAEAFF. V gene TRBV24-1 combines with J gene TRBJ1-1; 7 bases are shared with TRBD1. V shed 9 bases and J 8 bases; nucleotides not matched to a gene: 5. There are 11 residues in the CDR3. Germline CDR1 and CDR2: KGHDR and SFDVKD.